This TCR beta chain comes out of a study of siplizumab effects on memory and regulatory T cells. About this clone itself: What it binds is not known.

The trim removed 0 bases at V and 1 base at J, leaving 2 bases unmatched. The CDR3 spans 15 residues. Per germline, CDR1 LNHNV and CDR2 YYDKDF (reference sequence). Here immunoSEQ multiplex PCR was the method, and the copy in TCRdb shows in-frame clones only, minus some. The sample holds 100,000 or so clones, roughly 91% seen once. Study-wide results and limits: Alloreactive CD4+ clones that could be mapped were on average 68.8% Treg-derived with siplizumab, against roughly 27% in controls. Naive T cells, seemingly more diverse than memory cells, seemed major alloresponse contributors. Of the alloreactive clones, only a minor fraction mapped to unstimulated subsets.

This rearrangement joins TRBV15 to TRBJ2-5; 7 bases fit TRBD1. The TCR originated in a human donor in good health. The sequenced material came from CD4+ T cells sorted from blood. CDR3 DNA sequence: TGTGCCACCAGCAGAGAAGGGACAGTCCAAGAGACCCAGTACTTC. This translates into CATSREGTVQETQYF.